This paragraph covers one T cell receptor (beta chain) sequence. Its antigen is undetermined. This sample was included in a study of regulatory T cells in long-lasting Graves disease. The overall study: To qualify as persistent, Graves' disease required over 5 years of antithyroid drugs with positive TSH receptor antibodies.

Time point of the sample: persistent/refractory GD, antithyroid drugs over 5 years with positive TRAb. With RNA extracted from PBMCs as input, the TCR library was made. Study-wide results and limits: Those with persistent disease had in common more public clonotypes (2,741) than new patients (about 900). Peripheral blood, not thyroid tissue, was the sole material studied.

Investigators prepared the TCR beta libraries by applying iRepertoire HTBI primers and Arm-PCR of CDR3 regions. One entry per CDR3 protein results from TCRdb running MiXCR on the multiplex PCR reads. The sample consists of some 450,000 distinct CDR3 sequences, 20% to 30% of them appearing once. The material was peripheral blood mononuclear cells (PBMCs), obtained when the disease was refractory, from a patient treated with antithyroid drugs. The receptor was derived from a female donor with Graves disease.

The CDR3 region has the DNA TGCAGTGCTAGAGATCTTAAACAGCGACCCTACGAGCAGTACTTC. Translated: CSARDLKQRPYEQYF. The V and J genes are TRBV20-1 and TRBJ2-7; D call uncertain. The CDR3 extends over 15 amino acids. Trimming removed 0 bases from V and 2 bases from J, with 14 bases in between. Germline CDR1 and CDR2: DFQATT and SNEGSKA (reference sequence).